This T cell receptor beta chain was identified in a study of CD8+ T cells in alopecia areata. Study-level results: Sharing of TCR sequences between patients (possibly for HLA-related reasons) was less clear than in mice. Scalp sequencing captures resident alphabeta T cells of normal skin too.

In the case of this clone: Its antigen is unidentified.

Extracted RNA was reverse transcribed, and the resulting cDNA served as sequencing template. The method was immunoSEQ multiplex PCR; TCRdb's version includes in-frame clones alone and lacks a portion of them. This sample has roughly 14,000 clones, with 55% to 60% found just once. Trimming left V 4 bases short and J 3 bases short, with 13 bases between. The CDR3 length is 14 residues. From germline, CDR1 is SGHRS and CDR2 YFSETQ. Samples from alopecia areata patients were lesional scalp punch biopsies and peripheral blood. This receptor was taken from a human donor with alopecia areata. The specimen was skin, collected at week 0. V and J are TRBV5-1 and TRBJ1-1; D is perhaps TRBD1 (5 bases). CDR3 residues: CASSVDGAHTEAFF. CDR3 nucleotides: TGCGCCAGCAGCGTAGACGGGGCGCACACTGAAGCTTTCTTT.